These 19 T cell receptor beta chains were sequenced from one sample in a study of Ad26.COV2.S vaccination and SARS-CoV-2 variants. Here immunoSEQ multiplex PCR was the method, and the copy in TCRdb shows in-frame clones only, minus some. The sample includes about 370,000 clones, around nine tenths seen only once; the top ten take 3.5%. Treatment: some 19 received Ad26.COV2.S at low or high dose, single or two shots; about five received placebo; per-sample allocation not given. Samples came from day 63 after the first vaccine or placebo injection. The material sequenced was peripheral blood, taken in a trial of Ad26.COV2.S vaccine versus placebo. The receptors stem from a person aged 18 to 59 who received the Ad26.COV2.S COVID-19 vaccine or a placebo.

This sequence joins TRBV7-2 and TRBJ2-1; 12 nucleotides line up with TRBD2. Losses at the gene ends were 2 bases for V and 3 bases for J; bases not matched to a gene: 11. Germline assignment: CDR1 SGHTA and CDR2 FQGNSA. CDR3 size: 19 residues. This CDR3 is CASSLPISASGGDYNEQFF. CDR3 DNA sequence: TGTGCCAGCAGCTTACCAATATCGGCTAGCGGGGGGGACTACAATGAGCAGTTCTTC. Based on the CDR3 plus reference TRBV7-2 and TRBJ2-1, the full variable domain is GAGVSQSPSNKVTEKGKDVELRCDPISGHTALYWYRQSLGQGLEFLIYFQGNSAPDKSGLPSDRFSAERTGGSVSTLTIQRTQQEDSAVYLCASSLPISASGGDYNEQFFGPGTRLTVL.

The V gene is TRBV10-3, the J gene TRBJ2-1; no clear D gene. V lost 3 bases to trimming and J lost 8 bases, with 14 bases between them. The CDR3 is 14 amino acids. Germline lookup yields CDR1 ENHRY and CDR2 SYGVKD. The DNA for the CDR3 is TGTGCCATCAGTGATCCGGCCCTGGAAGATGAGCAGTTCTTC. It translates to CAISDPALEDEQFF.

CDR3 residues: CASSLLKTGPGANVLTF. The CDR3 nucleotides read TGTGCCAGCAGCCTCCTAAAGACAGGTCCTGGGGCCAACGTCCTGACTTTC. V usage is TRBV3-1 (or the pseudogene TRBV3-2) and J usage is TRBJ2-6, with D possibly TRBD1 on 6 matching bases. CDR1 LGHDT and CDR2 YNNKEL come from the germline V gene (reference sequence). The CDR3 contains 17 residues. V lost 4 bases to trimming and J lost 2 bases, with 15 bases between them.

The rearrangement uses TRBV10-2 and TRBJ1-2; D uncertain. V was clipped by 3 bases and J by 4 bases, with 18 bases between them. The V gene's germline CDR1 is WSHSY and CDR2 SAAADI. This CDR3 contains 16 residues. The CDR3 coding sequence is TGCGCCAGCAGTGATAAGTCGTACGGAGTGGCCTATGGCTACACCTTC. It is translated as CASSDKSYGVAYGYTF.

The chain is built from TRBV19 and TRBJ1-4; a possible D gene is TRBD1 (6 bases). CDR1 and CDR2 (germline): LNHDA, SQIVND (reference sequence). Trimming shortened V by 4 bases and J by 8 bases, and 14 bases separated the two germline ends. The CDR3 has 14 residues. CDR3 nucleotides: TGTGCCAGTAGTACCCCAGGGGCGCGGGAAAAACTGTTTTTT. As protein: CASSTPGAREKLFF.

The chain has TRBV27 and TRBJ2-2, with D perhaps TRBD2 (5 bases). Trimming took 6 bases from V and 3 from J, leaving 17 bases between them. In germline, CDR1 is MNHEY, CDR2 SMNVEV (reference sequence). CDR3 length: 16 residues. DNA of the CDR3: TGTGCCAGCAGGCATACTAGGGTCATGGACACCGGGGAGCTGTTTTTT. Protein sequence: CASRHTRVMDTGELFF.

The rearrangement links TRBV27 to TRBJ2-1; D call uncertain. This CDR3 spans 14 amino acids. Trimming removed 6 bases from V and 0 bases from J, with 9 bases in between. The germline CDR1 and CDR2 sequences are MNHEY and SMNVEV (reference sequence). CDR3 sequence (DNA): TGTGCCAGCAGGAGGAGTGGCTCCTACAATGAGCAGTTCTTC. This encodes CASRRSGSYNEQFF.

This chain uses TRBV29-1 with TRBJ2-3; 7 nucleotides line up with TRBD2. CDR3 size: 14 residues. The V gene's germline CDR1 is SQVTM and CDR2 ANQGSEA. J gave up 1 base and V 6 bases, and 7 bases lay outside the gene matches. The CDR3 nucleotides read TGCAGCGTAACTGACCTAGCGGGCACAGATACGCAGTATTTT. It is translated as CSVTDLAGTDTQYF.

This chain uses TRBV3-1 (or the pseudogene TRBV3-2) with TRBJ1-2; 7 bases are a match to TRBD1. V trimming: 1 base; J trimming: 3 bases; junction bases outside the gene matches: 14. The germline CDR1 and CDR2 sequences are LGHDT and YNNKEL (reference sequence). This CDR3 has 18 residues. The CDR3 sequence: CASSQVRTGLRRDYGYTF. CDR3 in DNA: TGTGCCAGCAGCCAAGTTAGGACAGGTCTTAGACGAGACTATGGCTACACCTTC.

J is TRBJ2-2 and V is TRBV2, with 9 bases aligning to TRBD1. This CDR3 comprises 13 residues. V gave up 9 bases and J gave up 6 bases; unmatched junction bases: 5. The V gene's germline CDR1 is SNHLY and CDR2 FYNNEI. CDR3 loop: CASWGQGSGELFF. Written as DNA, the CDR3 is TGTGCCAGTTGGGGACAGGGATCCGGGGAGCTGTTTTTT. The whole variable domain, filled in from reference TRBV2 and TRBJ2-2, reads EPEVTQTPSHQVTQMGQEVILRCVPISNHLYFYWYRQILGQKVEFLVSFYNNEISEKSEIFDDQFSVERPDGSNFTLKIRSTKLEDSAMYFCASWGQGSGELFFGEGSRLTVL.

The rearrangement joins TRBV11-1 to TRBJ2-1; perhaps TRBD2 as D (6 bases). This CDR3 is built from 15 residues. V shed 1 base and J shed 6 bases, with 13 bases lying between them. Germline values: CDR1 SGHAT, CDR2 FQDESV (reference sequence). CDR3: CASSLVVTSSNEQFF. The CDR3, as DNA: TGTGCCAGCAGCTTAGTGGTGACTAGTAGCAATGAGCAGTTCTTC.

The chain links TRBV19 to TRBJ1-1; no reliable D call. Trimming cost V 3 bases and J 2 bases, with 10 bases left between them. CDR3 length equals 14 residues. CDR1 LNHDA and CDR2 SQIVND come from the germline V gene (reference sequence). The DNA for the CDR3 is TGTGCCAGTAGTATTACAATATACAACACTGAAGCTTTCTTT. Residues: CASSITIYNTEAFF.

The chain is built from TRBV4-1 and TRBJ1-5; 7 bases fit TRBD1. The germline CDR1 and CDR2 sequences are MGHRA and YSYEKL. The V segment lost 4 bases and the J segment 2 bases; nucleotides outside the gene matches: 5. The CDR3 is made up of 15 amino acids. CDR3: CASSLNRGGNQPQHF. DNA for the CDR3: TGCGCCAGCAGCCTGAACAGGGGCGGCAATCAGCCCCAGCATTTT.

This chain joins TRBV28 and TRBJ1-3, with D unclear. Germline CDR1 is MDHEN and CDR2 is SYDVKM. The V end lost 11 bases, the J end lost 0 bases, and 17 bases lay between the germline ends. This CDR3 spans 15 amino acids. The CDR3 here is CASRSGPSSGNTIYF. DNA for the CDR3: TGTGCCTCCCGTTCCGGCCCTAGCTCTGGAAACACCATATATTTT.

The chain carries TRBV10-3 and TRBJ2-3; 7 nucleotides line up with TRBD2. V lost 5 bases and J lost 0; bases outside the gene matches: 8. Germline V lookup: CDR1 ENHRY, CDR2 SYGVKD. The CDR3 is made up of 16 amino acids. The CDR3 region is CAISKQGAGSTDTQYF. In DNA form, the CDR3 reads TGTGCCATCAGTAAGCAGGGAGCGGGGAGCACAGATACGCAGTATTTT.

CDR3 residues: CASTRRGPGSGANVLTF. The CDR3 DNA reads TGTGCCAGCACCCGCAGGGGTCCTGGCTCTGGGGCCAACGTCCTGACTTTC. The J gene is TRBJ2-6, the V gene TRBV27; weak D call: TRBD1 (6 bases). This CDR3 region has 17 residues. V was clipped by 7 bases and J by 0 bases, with 16 bases between them. Germline V gene data show CDR1 as MNHEY and CDR2 as SMNVEV (reference sequence). The full variable domain, with the rest looked up from reference TRBV27 and TRBJ2-6, is EAQVTQNPRYLITVTGKKLTVTCSQNMNHEYMSWYRQDPGLGLRQIYYSMNVEVTDKGDVPEGYKVSRKEKRNFPLILESPSPNQTSLYFCASTRRGPGSGANVLTFGAGSRLTVL.

This chain uses TRBV5-1 with TRBJ2-7, with 8 positions matching TRBD2. Unmatched junction bases numbered 4, after V lost 3 bases and J lost 2 bases. The CDR3 has 14 amino acids. In germline, CDR1 is SGHRS, CDR2 YFSETQ. In nucleotides, the CDR3 is TGCGCCAGCAGCTCCTCGGGGGGGACCTACGAGCAGTACTTC. Its protein product is CASSSSGGTYEQYF.

The V gene is TRBV2, the J gene TRBJ2-1; D tentatively fits TRBD1 or TRBD2 (5 bases each). Trimming left V 8 bases short and J 0 bases short, with 14 bases between. The germline CDR1 and CDR2 sequences are SNHLY and FYNNEI. The CDR3 sequence is 15 residues long. The CDR3: CASLGETTSYNEQFF. In nucleotides, the CDR3 is TGTGCCAGCCTGGGGGAGACTACCTCCTACAATGAGCAGTTCTTC.

The J gene is TRBJ2-1, the V gene TRBV5-1, with D maybe TRBD1 (6 bases). This CDR3 spans 15 amino acids. Trimming shortened V by 4 bases and J by 3 bases, and 14 bases separated the two germline ends. CDR1 is SGHRS, CDR2 YFSETQ, per germline. CDR3 in amino acids: CASSRLPGVYNEQFF. CDR3 sequence (DNA): TGCGCCAGCAGCCGCCTCCCAGGGGTCTACAATGAGCAGTTCTTC.